The 3 T cell receptor beta chains presented below share a single source sample, sequenced in a study of cytomegalovirus exposure and HLA in healthy donors. PCR was performed using 60 Vbeta and 13 Jbeta primers. Sequencing used immunoSEQ multiplex PCR; TCRdb keeps in-frame clones, though not all of them. The data contain about 98,000 clones, around 68% of them singletons. Sequencing input: PBMCs. The receptor source for this set is a man aged 45 to 65 in good health and CMV-seronegative.

The J gene is TRBJ2-5, the V gene TRBV15, with 11 bases fitting TRBD1. The end of the DNA aligns better with TRBJ2-7, so the J call may be wrong. The length of the CDR3 is 16 residues. Looked up from germline, CDR1 is LNHNV and CDR2 is YYDKDF (reference sequence). The DNA of the CDR3 is TGTGCCACCAGCAGAAAAGGGACAGGGGGCTCCTACGAGCAGTACTTC. Translated: CATSRKGTGGSYEQYF.

The chain uses TRBV19 and TRBJ1-1, with D hard to call. CDR1 LNHDA and CDR2 SQIVND come from the germline V gene (reference sequence). This CDR3 has 15 residues. Trimming left V 1 base short and J 4 bases short, with 13 bases between. The chain's CDR3 is CASSIGRVGSTEAFF. The DNA of the CDR3 is TGTGCCAGTAGTATAGGGAGGGTGGGGTCCACTGAAGCTTTCTTT.

CDR3 sequence (DNA): TGTGCCAGCAGTTTCGGCAGGCTGAACACTGAAGCTTTCTTT. Protein product: CASSFGRLNTEAFF. V usage is TRBV13 and J usage is TRBJ1-1; D gene uncertain. The CDR3 has 14 residues. Germline-derived CDR1 and CDR2 are PRHDT and FYEKMQ (reference sequence). V shed 6 bases and J shed 0 bases, with 11 bases lying between them.